Listed below are T cell receptor beta chains from one sample, sequenced in a study of T cell responses to AZD1222 COVID-19 vaccine. Measured with immunoSEQ multiplex PCR; TCRdb has only the in-frame clones, and not every one. The repertoire consists of approximately 150,000 clones, with less than 95% occurring once and the leading ten covering around 1.3%. This specimen was peripheral blood, taken on day 0 of AZD1222 vaccination. The receptors come from an adult in good health. Each CDR3 is given with its conserved first and last residue. A D gene is named only where the DNA matches it firmly. Clone size, where shown, is once, few, many, or a class for clones that have expanded.

size | D | J | length | V | CDR3 | DNA
. | . | TRBJ1-5 | 12 | TRBV5-8 | CASSWGMRAQHF | TGTGCCAGCAGCTGGGGCATGCGAGCCCAGCATTTT
. | . | TRBJ2-5 | 16 | TRBV19 | CASSISGPSGQETQYF | TGTGCCAGTAGTATCTCGGGCCCTTCGGGCCAAGAGACCCAGTACTTC
. | TRBD2 | TRBJ2-1 | 17 | TRBV19 | CASSMTSGGLIYNEQFF | TGTGCCAGTAGTATGACTAGCGGGGGGCTAATCTACAATGAGCAGTTCTTC
. | . | TRBJ1-4 | 11 | TRBV2 | CASSENEKLFF | TGTGCCAGCAGCGAGAATGAAAAACTGTTTTTT
. | . | TRBJ2-3 | 13 | TRBV12-3/TRBV12-4 | CASSQNEKDTQYF | TGTGCCAGCAGCCAAAACGAAAAAGATACGCAGTATTTT
. | . | TRBJ1-5 | 13 | TRBV7-9 | CASSLDWNQPQHF | TGTGCCAGCAGCTTAGACTGGAATCAGCCCCAGCATTTT
. | TRBD2 | TRBJ2-1 | 15 | TRBV19 | CASSIGASGKDEQFF | TGTGCCAGTAGTATTGGGGCTAGCGGGAAAGATGAGCAGTTCTTC
. | TRBD1 | TRBJ1-5 | 14 | TRBV18 | CASSQGGAGQPQHF | TGTGCCAGCTCACAAGGGGGCGCGGGTCAGCCCCAGCATTTT
. | . | TRBJ1-1 | 14 | TRBV5-1 | CASSLGGQNTEAFF | TGCGCCAGCAGCTTGGGGGGGCAGAACACTGAAGCTTTCTTT
. | . | TRBJ2-1 | 15 | TRBV7-9 | CASSLDRFTPNEQFF | TGTGCCAGCAGCTTAGACAGATTTACACCCAATGAGCAGTTCTTC
. | TRBD2 | TRBJ2-3 | 16 | TRBV5-1 | CASSFGTSGSTDTQYF | TGCGCCAGCAGCTTTGGGACTAGCGGGAGCACAGATACGCAGTATTTT
. | . | TRBJ1-3 | 14 | TRBV11-2 | CASSLLLSGNTIYF | TGTGCCAGCAGCTTGTTACTCTCTGGAAACACCATATATTTT
. | . | TRBJ1-1 | 14 | TRBV4-1 | CASSPYPAGPEAFF | TGCGCCAGCAGCCCATACCCGGCAGGCCCTGAAGCTTTCTTT
. | . | TRBJ1-6 | 16 | TRBV18 | CASSPRDGSYNSPLHF | TGTGCCAGCTCACCAAGGGACGGCTCCTATAATTCACCCCTCCACTTT
. | . | TRBJ1-2 | 14 | TRBV6-5 | CASSYAGGNYGYTF | TGTGCCAGCAGTTACGCGGGGGGGAACTATGGCTACACCTTC
few | . | TRBJ2-1 | 15 | TRBV19 | CASTRSSNSYNEQFF | TGTGCCAGTACCCGATCCTCAAACTCCTACAATGAGCAGTTCTTC
. | . | TRBJ1-1 | 15 | TRBV5-4 | CATYPLGGWVPEAFF | TGTGCCACCTACCCACTAGGGGGGTGGGTCCCTGAAGCTTTCTTT
once | TRBD1 | TRBJ1-2 | 13 | TRBV19 | CATGTGHNYGYTF | TGCGCTACCGGGACAGGTCATAACTATGGCTACACCTTC
. | TRBD1 | TRBJ2-4 | 14 | TRBV2 | CASSVTGETNIQYF | TGTGCCAGCTCCGTGACAGGGGAAACGAACATTCAGTACTTC
. | TRBD2 | TRBJ2-1 | 15 | TRBV9 | CASGVGTSNHNEQFF | TGTGCCTCCGGCGTCGGGACTAGCAACCACAATGAGCAGTTCTTC
. | . | TRBJ2-1 | 16 | TRBV3-1/TRBV3-2 | CASSQLAYPLADEQFF | TGTGCCAGCAGCCAACTAGCCTATCCCCTTGCCGATGAGCAGTTCTTC
. | . | TRBJ2-3 | 16 | TRBV5-1 | CASSLVISSSTDTQYF | TGCGCCAGCAGCTTGGTGATTAGCAGTAGCACAGATACGCAGTATTTT
. | . | TRBJ1-3 | 16 | TRBV15 | CATSRDGQGPGNTIYF | TGTGCCACCAGCAGAGATGGGCAGGGCCCTGGAAACACCATATATTTT
. | . | TRBJ2-3 | 15 | TRBV11-2 | CASRELRGPADTQYF | TGTGCCAGCAGAGAGTTACGGGGTCCCGCAGATACGCAGTATTTT
. | . | TRBJ1-1 | 13 | TRBV6-5 | CASSYPGNTEAFF | TGTGCCAGCAGTTACCCCGGGAACACTGAAGCTTTCTTT
. | . | TRBJ1-6 | 16 | TRBV6-5 | CASSYESNLYNSPLHF | TGTGCCAGCAGTTACGAGAGTAATCTCTATAATTCACCCCTCCACTTT
. | TRBD1 | TRBJ2-1 | 15 | TRBV4-1 | CASSQSTGDYNEQFF | TGCGCCAGCAGCCAATCGACAGGGGATTACAATGAGCAGTTCTTC
. | TRBD1 | TRBJ1-2 | 16 | TRBV4-2 | CASALVGTGPNYGYTF | TGTGCCAGCGCTCTCGTCGGGACAGGGCCAAACTATGGCTACACCTTC
once | . | TRBJ2-1 | 13 | TRBV7-2 | CASSPYTYNEQFF | TGTGCCAGCAGCCCTTATACTTACAATGAGCAGTTCTTC
. | TRBD1 | TRBJ2-5 | 14 | TRBV5-1 | CASSLGTGVETQYF | TGCGCCAGCAGCTTGGGGACAGGGGTGGAGACCCAGTACTTC
. | . | TRBJ1-2 | 14 | TRBV14 | CASSLTGSSYGYTF | TGTGCCAGCAGCCTTACGGGGTCATCCTATGGCTACACCTTC
. | . | TRBJ2-1 | 12 | TRBV5-1 | CASSTAYNEQFF | TGCGCCAGCAGTACAGCCTACAATGAGCAGTTCTTC
. | TRBD2 | TRBJ2-1 | 17 | TRBV5-6 | CASSLFVAGKDHNEQFF | TGTGCCAGCAGCTTGTTTGTAGCGGGGAAGGATCACAATGAGCAGTTCTTC
. | . | TRBJ1-3 | 13 | TRBV10-3 | CAITAGLGNTIYF | TGTGCCATCACTGCGGGTTTAGGAAACACCATATATTTT
. | TRBD1 | TRBJ1-4 | 16 | TRBV5-4 | CASSQGGTGGGEKLFF | TGTGCCAGCAGCCAAGGTGGGACAGGGGGCGGTGAAAAACTGTTTTTT
once | . | TRBJ1-1 | 17 | TRBV4-1 | CASYAIGGERDNTEAFF | TGCGCCAGTTACGCAATAGGAGGTGAGAGGGATAACACTGAAGCTTTCTTT
. | TRBD1 | TRBJ1-3 | 15 | TRBV25-1 | CASSGYRGPGNTIYF | TGTGCCAGCAGTGGCTACAGGGGGCCTGGAAACACCATATATTTT